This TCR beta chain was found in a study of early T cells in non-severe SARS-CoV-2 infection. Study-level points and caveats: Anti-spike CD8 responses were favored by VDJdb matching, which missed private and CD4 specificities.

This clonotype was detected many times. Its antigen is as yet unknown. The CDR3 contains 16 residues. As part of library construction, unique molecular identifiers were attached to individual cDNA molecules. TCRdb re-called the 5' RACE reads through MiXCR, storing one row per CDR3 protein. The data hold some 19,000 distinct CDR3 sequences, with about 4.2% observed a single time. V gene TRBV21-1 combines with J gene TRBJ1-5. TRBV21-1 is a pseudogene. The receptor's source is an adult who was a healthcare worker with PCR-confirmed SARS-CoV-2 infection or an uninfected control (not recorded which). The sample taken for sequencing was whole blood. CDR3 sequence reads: CASSKECSGSNQPQHF. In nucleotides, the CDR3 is TGTGCCAGCAGCAAAGAGTGTAGCGGTAGCAATCAGCCCCAGCATTTT.